This section outlines one T cell receptor (beta chain) sequence together with its context. The antigen this receptor binds is unknown. Base qualities are missing; no much larger clone stands one base away. The protocol used for the library was the immunoSEQ multiplex PCR assay. DNA from the CD4+ T cells that had been cultured and isolated underwent TCR beta CDR3 sequencing. The original pipeline was this. Non-productive TCR sequences were removed, reads were trimmed to the CDR3 region, and CDR3s of at least 7 amino acids were retained. The MANAFEST web app was used to identify antigen-specific clonotypes by comparing expansion in peptide wells with expansion in reference cultures. Positive clones required FDR<0.05 expansion versus reference and all other wells, odds ratio above 5, and frequency above 0.1% in two replicate wells. A clonotype was defined as cross-reactive if the clonotype was significantly expanded both in SARS-CoV-2 spike wells and in at least one common cold coronavirus spike condition. Using the stringdist R package, CDR3 similarity was measured by Levenshtein distance, and unrooted trees were constructed with ape in R 3.6.1. TCRdb's version of the immuneACCESS table is confined to in-frame rearrangements and falls short of the full clone set. An unresolved V gene accounts for under half of the shortfall where checked; the remainder is of unknown origin. V, J and clone size are taken as reported in that table, and D and trimming were inferred from the DNA itself. Here the sample has tens of thousands of clones; 75% to 85% occur a single time. The top ten clones comprise about 2.4% of the sample.

The data are from a study of vaccination effects on CD4 cells after COVID-19 (dated by TCRdb to 2022 to 2024). Regarding the study in general: Two doses of either the BNT162b2 or the mRNA-1273 mRNA SARS-CoV-2 vaccine were administered to participants. SARS-CoV-2 spike-specific CD4+ TCR repertoires from before and after mRNA vaccination were compared in COVID-19 convalescent patients and in infection-naive vaccine recipients. Altogether, about 10 COVID-19 convalescent patients and a few SARS-CoV-2-naive healthy vaccine recipients made up the full study. Cultures from other donors in the study were sequenced with the Oncomine TCR Beta short-read assay on an Illumina iSeq 100.

The full study reports these points: Among healthy vaccine recipients, nearly all vaccine-induced clones were SARS-CoV-2 mono-reactive, and just 1 of 255 was cross-reactive with common cold coronaviruses. Limitations of the study were the small number of convalescent patients and the absence of early post-infection timepoints. At late post-vaccination timepoints, both infection-induced and vaccine-induced clones showed marked clonal contraction, consistent with waning T cell responses.

In the ViraFEST assay, PBMC were stimulated with viral peptide pools, and TCR sequencing was then used to find antigen-specific CD4+ T cell clonotypes based on their expansion. After less than 13 days of culture, CD4+ T cells were isolated with the EasySep CD4+ T cell isolation kit. The absence of prior SARS-CoV-2 infection in healthy vaccine recipients was confirmed by negative nucleocapsid antibodies before and after vaccination. About 2.2 million PBMC per well were cultured in IMDM with 5% human AB serum, 10 IU/ml IL-2 and gentamicin, plus 10 ug/ml peptides. On days 3 and 7, half of the culture medium was replaced with fresh IL-2-containing medium. Unless noted otherwise, every peptide stimulation condition was grown in triplicate wells. Using Ficoll-Paque Plus gradient centrifugation, PBMC were separated from whole blood and then either used fresh or cryopreserved at -140C. The spike proteins of SARS-CoV-2 and of the common cold coronaviruses HCoV-NL63, HCoV-OC43 and HCoV-229E were spanned by overlapping peptide pools. The QIAamp micro DNA kit was used to extract genomic DNA from the cultured CD4+ T cells.

This specimen was CD4+ T cells from PBMCs cultured with HCoV-229E spike peptides, taken before COVID-19 vaccination. The cell subset or site label, as the study defines it: HCoV-229E spike overlapping peptide pool stimulation. The receptor's source is a human donor who received a COVID-19 vaccine.

The CDR3 corresponds to CASTDRAGTGELFF. The nucleotides are TGTGCCAGTACCGACAGGGCGGGGACCGGGGAGCTGTTTTTT. The chain couples TRBV19 to TRBJ2-2; D gene: possibly TRBD1, on 7 matching bases. V is cut by 7 bases and J by 5 bases, and the space between the germline ends is 14 bases. The CDR3 sequence holds 14 residues, the cysteine and phenylalanine included. Just the 42-base CDR3 DNA is kept, in frame starting at base 1. CDR1 LNHDA and CDR2 SQIVND are derived from the germline V gene (reference sequence).